Here is one T cell receptor (beta chain) with its context. The CDR3 runs to 13 residues. After removal of 3 bases from V and 7 bases from J, the junction contained 2 bases not matched to a gene. Germline V CDR1 and CDR2: KGHSH, LQKENI. This specimen belongs to a study of blood T cell repertoires in COVID-19. Across the study: Some COVID-19 samples were acute and others convalescent; all came from the United States, Italy and Spain. T cells, B-cell-depleted T cells, or PBMCs supplied cDNA or gDNA.

As handled by the study authors: From reference gene primer amplification, estimates of nucleated cell counts were derived. TCRdb keeps only in-frame clones here, not all; method: immunoSEQ multiplex PCR. V, J and clone size reflect that table, while D and trimming were determined from the DNA. The sample holds tens of thousands of clones, around 80% seen once. The sequenced sample consisted of peripheral blood. V and J are TRBV18 and TRBJ2-1; 8 bases match TRBD2. The clonotype was recovered from a human donor in a cohort sampled during active COVID-19. The CDR3 region has the DNA TGTGCCAGCTCACCGGGGACTAGGAATGAGCAGTTCTTC. It encodes CASSPGTRNEQFF.